Below are 7 T cell receptor beta chains sequenced from a single sample in a study of Ad26.COV2.S vaccination and SARS-CoV-2 variants. Only in-frame clones appear in the TCRdb table, and some are missing; sequencing was by immunoSEQ multiplex PCR. Here the sample spans about 400,000 clones, about 80% being singletons. Sample treatment: about 20 received Ad26.COV2.S at low or high dose, single or two shots; 5 received placebo; per-sample allocation not given. Day 63 after the first injection of vaccine or placebo was the sampling time. The sample here was peripheral blood, taken in a trial of Ad26.COV2.S vaccine versus placebo. The receptor source for this set is a person between 18 and 59 years old who received the Ad26.COV2.S COVID-19 vaccine or a placebo.

This clone was seen repeatedly, ten times or more. This rearrangement joins TRBV5-5 to TRBJ2-5; 15 bases match TRBD2. The CDR3 loop spans 15 amino acids. The junction had 3 bases not matched to a gene; V was cut back by 4 bases and J by 5 bases. Germline CDR1 reads SGHKS; CDR2 reads YYEKEE (reference sequence). CDR3 in amino acids: CASSEGTSGGETQYF. The CDR3 nucleotides read TGTGCCAGCAGCGAGGGGACTAGCGGGGGGGAGACCCAGTACTTC.

The chain couples TRBV5-1 to TRBJ2-1, with TRBD1 as a possible D gene (6 bases). V gave up 0 bases and J gave up 14 bases, with 9 bases separating them. This CDR3 is 11 amino acids long. Germline CDR1 and CDR2: SGHRS and YFSETQ. The CDR3 region is CASSLEGTKFF. The CDR3 DNA is TGCGCCAGCAGCTTGGAAGGGACAAAGTTCTTC. Together with reference TRBV5-1 and TRBJ2-1, the CDR3 gives the full variable domain: KAGVTQTPRYLIKTRGQQVTLSCSPISGHRSVSWYQQTPGQGLQFLFEYFSETQRNKGNFPGRFSGRQFSNSRSEMNVSTLELGDSALYLCASSLEGTKFFGPGTRLTVL.

The V call is TRBV7-2, the J call TRBJ2-1; D is undetermined. With 0 bases removed from V and 0 bases from J, the gap between germline ends came to 6 bases. This CDR3 spans 15 amino acids. Germline V lookup: CDR1 SGHTA, CDR2 FQGNSA. The CDR3 here is CASSLAGSSYNEQFF. The CDR3 DNA is TGTGCCAGCAGCTTAGCGGGAAGCTCCTACAATGAGCAGTTCTTC.

The chain links TRBV6-7 to TRBJ1-4, with unresolved D. TRBV6-7 is noted as an ORF with a role that remains uncertain. The V gene lost 2 bases and the J gene lost 8 bases, with 15 bases spanning the gap. The CDR3 runs 15 residues. The CDR3 spells CASSYEDLEREKLFF. Written as DNA, the CDR3 is TGTGCCAGCAGTTACGAGGACCTAGAGAGAGAAAAACTGTTTTTT.

The V gene is TRBV12-3 or TRBV12-4, the J gene TRBJ1-3, with no clear D. V was clipped by 5 bases and J by 6 bases, with 8 bases between them. This CDR3 has 12 amino acids. The CDR3 reads CASSPQENTIYF. CDR3 nucleotides: TGTGCCAGCAGTCCTCAGGAAAACACCATATATTTT.

The V call is TRBV7-9, the J call TRBJ1-1; D not resolved. In germline, CDR1 is SEHNR, CDR2 FQNEAQ (reference sequence). The length of the CDR3 is 14 residues. V shed 3 bases and J shed 1 base, with 9 bases lying between them. CDR3 sequence reads: CASSFYRENTEAFF. In DNA, the CDR3 is TGTGCCAGCAGCTTTTACCGGGAGAACACTGAAGCTTTCTTT.

This clone was detected many times. The chain combines TRBV5-6 with TRBJ1-1; 12 bases map to TRBD1. This CDR3 region has 16 residues. The germline CDR1 and CDR2 sequences are SGHDT and YYEEEE. J gave up 3 bases and V 5 bases, and 8 bases lay outside the gene matches. CDR3: CASSYFGTGGYTEAFF. As DNA, the CDR3 is TGTGCCAGCAGTTACTTCGGGACAGGGGGCTACACTGAAGCTTTCTTT.